This entry is about one TCR beta chain. Repertoires were generated with immunoSEQ multiplex PCR, while TCRdb's copy carries only in-frame clones and drops some. Of roughly 75,000 clones in the sample, approximately 92% were seen once. The sample is drawn from a study of T cell changes during pregnancy in multiple sclerosis. The V gene end was trimmed by 1 base and the J gene end by 5 bases; junction bases not matched to a gene: 7. This CDR3 spans 17 amino acids. The germline gives CDR1 PRHDT, CDR2 FYEKMQ (reference sequence). This rearrangement joins TRBV13 to TRBJ2-2; 10 nucleotides agree with TRBD2. Sample: peripheral blood, taken in the third trimester of pregnancy. This TCR came from a female donor in good health, enrolled as a control in a pregnancy study. CDR3 sequence reads: CASSLAVASGSTGELFF. As DNA, the CDR3 is TGTGCCAGCAGCTTAGCTGTGGCTAGCGGGAGTACCGGGGAGCTGTTTTTT.